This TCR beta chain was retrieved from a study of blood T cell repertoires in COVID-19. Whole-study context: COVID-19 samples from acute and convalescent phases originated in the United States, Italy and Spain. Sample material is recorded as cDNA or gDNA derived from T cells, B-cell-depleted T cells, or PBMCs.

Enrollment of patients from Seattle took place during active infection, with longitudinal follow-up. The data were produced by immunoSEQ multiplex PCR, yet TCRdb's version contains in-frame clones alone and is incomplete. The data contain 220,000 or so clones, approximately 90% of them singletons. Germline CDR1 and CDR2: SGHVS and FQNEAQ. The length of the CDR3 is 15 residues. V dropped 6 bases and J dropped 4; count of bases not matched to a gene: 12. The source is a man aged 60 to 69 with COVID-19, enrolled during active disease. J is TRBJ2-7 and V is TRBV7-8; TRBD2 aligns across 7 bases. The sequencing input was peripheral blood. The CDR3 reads CASRAGAGPAYEQYF. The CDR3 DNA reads TGTGCCAGCAGGGCGGGAGCCGGACCCGCTTACGAGCAGTACTTC.